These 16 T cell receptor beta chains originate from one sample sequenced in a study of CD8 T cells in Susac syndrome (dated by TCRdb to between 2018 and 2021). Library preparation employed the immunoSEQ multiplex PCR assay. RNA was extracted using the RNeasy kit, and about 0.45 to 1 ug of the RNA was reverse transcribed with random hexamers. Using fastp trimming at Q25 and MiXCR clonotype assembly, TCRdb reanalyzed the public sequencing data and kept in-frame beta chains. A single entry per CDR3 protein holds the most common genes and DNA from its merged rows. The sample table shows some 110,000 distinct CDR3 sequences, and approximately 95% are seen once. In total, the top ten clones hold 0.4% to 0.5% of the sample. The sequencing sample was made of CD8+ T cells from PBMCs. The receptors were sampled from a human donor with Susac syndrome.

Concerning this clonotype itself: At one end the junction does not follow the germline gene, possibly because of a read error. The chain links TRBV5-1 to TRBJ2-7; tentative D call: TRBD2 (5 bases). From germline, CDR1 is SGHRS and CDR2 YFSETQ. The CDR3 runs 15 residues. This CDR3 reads CASSLDLTHSYEQYF. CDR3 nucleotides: TGCGCCAGCAGTTTGGACTTGACCCACTCCTACGAGCAGTACTTC.

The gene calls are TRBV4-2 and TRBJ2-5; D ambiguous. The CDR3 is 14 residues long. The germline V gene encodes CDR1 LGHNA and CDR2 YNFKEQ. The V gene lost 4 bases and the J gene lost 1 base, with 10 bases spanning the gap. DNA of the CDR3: TGTGCCAGCAGCCCCTATGGCCCCCAAGAGACCCAGTACTTC. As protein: CASSPYGPQETQYF.

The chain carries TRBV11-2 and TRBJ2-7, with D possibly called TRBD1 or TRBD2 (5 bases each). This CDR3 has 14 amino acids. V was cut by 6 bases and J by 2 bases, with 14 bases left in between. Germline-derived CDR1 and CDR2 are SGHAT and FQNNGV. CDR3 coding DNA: TGTGCCAGCAGTTTCCGGGACGGACCCTACGAGCAGTACTTC. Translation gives CASSFRDGPYEQYF.

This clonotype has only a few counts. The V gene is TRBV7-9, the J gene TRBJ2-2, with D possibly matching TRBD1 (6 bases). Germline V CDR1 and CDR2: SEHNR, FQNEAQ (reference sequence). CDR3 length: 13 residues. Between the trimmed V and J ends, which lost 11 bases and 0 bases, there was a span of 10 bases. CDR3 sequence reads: CAPGTPNTGELFF. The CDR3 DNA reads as TGTGCCCCCGGGACACCGAACACCGGGGAGCTGTTTTTT.

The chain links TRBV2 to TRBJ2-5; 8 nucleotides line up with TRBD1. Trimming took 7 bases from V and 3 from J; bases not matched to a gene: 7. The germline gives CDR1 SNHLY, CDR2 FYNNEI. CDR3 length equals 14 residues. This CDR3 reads CASTLDRGEETQYF. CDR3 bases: TGTGCCAGCACCTTAGACAGGGGAGAAGAGACCCAGTACTTC.

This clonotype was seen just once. The CDR3 DNA is TGTGCCAGCAGCCAATCGGGCAGGAGGAACGAGCAGTACTTC. Translated, it gives CASSQSGRRNEQYF. The chain carries TRBV16 and TRBJ2-7, with a tentative D call TRBD2 (5 bases). V gave up 0 bases and J gave up 5 bases, with 11 bases separating them. This CDR3 has 14 amino acids. Germline V lookup: CDR1 KGHSY, CDR2 FQNENV.

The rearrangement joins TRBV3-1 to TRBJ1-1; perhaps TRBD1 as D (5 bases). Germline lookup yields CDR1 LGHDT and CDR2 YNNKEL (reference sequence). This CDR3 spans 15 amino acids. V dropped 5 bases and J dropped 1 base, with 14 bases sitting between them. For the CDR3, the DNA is TGTGCCAGCAGCTTCGCCGCCAGGGAGAACACTGAAGCTTTCTTT. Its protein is CASSFAARENTEAFF. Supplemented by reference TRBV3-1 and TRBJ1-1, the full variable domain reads DTAVSQTPKYLVTQMGNDKSIKCEQNLGHDTMYWYKQDSKKFLKIMFSYNNKELIINETVPNRFSPKSPDKAHLNLHINSLELGDSAVYFCASSFAARENTEAFFGQGTRLTVV.

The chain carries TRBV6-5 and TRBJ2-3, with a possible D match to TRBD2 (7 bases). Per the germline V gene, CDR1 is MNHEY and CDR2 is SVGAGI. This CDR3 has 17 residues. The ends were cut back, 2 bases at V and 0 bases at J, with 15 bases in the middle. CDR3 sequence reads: CASSYAPGGQSTDTQYF. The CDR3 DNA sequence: TGTGCCAGCAGTTACGCCCCGGGGGGCCAAAGCACAGATACGCAGTATTTT.

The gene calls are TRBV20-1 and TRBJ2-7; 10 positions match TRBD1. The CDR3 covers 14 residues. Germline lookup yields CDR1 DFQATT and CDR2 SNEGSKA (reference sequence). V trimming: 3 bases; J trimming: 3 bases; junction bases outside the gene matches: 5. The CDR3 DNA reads TGCAGTGCTAGCGCCGGGACAGGGGACTACGAGCAGTACTTC. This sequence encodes CSASAGTGDYEQYF.

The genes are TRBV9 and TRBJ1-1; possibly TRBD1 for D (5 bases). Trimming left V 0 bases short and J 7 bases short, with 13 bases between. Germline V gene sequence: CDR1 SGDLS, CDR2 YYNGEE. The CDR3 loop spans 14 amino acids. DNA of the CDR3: TGTGCCAGCAGCGTAGGCCCCGACAGAGGTGAAGCTTTCTTT. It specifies CASSVGPDRGEAFF.

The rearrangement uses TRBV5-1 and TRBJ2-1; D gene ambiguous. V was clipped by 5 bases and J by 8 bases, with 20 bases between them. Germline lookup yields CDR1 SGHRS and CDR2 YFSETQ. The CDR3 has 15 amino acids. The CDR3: CASSEFRSHTDEQFF. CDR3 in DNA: TGCGCCAGCAGTGAATTCAGGTCTCATACAGATGAGCAGTTCTTC.

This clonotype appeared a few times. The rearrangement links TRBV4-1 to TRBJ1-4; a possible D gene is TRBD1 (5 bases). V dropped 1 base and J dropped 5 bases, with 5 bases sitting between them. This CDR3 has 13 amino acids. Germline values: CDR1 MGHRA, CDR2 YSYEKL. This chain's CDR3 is CASSQGGNEKLFF. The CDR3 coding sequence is TGCGCCAGCAGCCAAGGGGGCAATGAAAAACTGTTTTTT.

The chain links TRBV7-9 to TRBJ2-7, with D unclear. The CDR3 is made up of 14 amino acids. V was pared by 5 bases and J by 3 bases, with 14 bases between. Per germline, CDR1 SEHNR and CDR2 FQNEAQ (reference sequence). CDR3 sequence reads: CASSPKGGVYEQYF. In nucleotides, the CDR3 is TGTGCCAGCAGCCCAAAGGGCGGAGTCTACGAGCAGTACTTC.

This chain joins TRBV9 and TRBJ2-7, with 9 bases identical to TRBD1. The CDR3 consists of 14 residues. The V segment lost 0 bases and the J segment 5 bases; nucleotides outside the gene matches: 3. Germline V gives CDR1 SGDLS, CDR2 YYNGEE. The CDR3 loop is CASSVAGQGNEQYF. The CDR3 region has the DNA TGTGCCAGCAGCGTAGCTGGACAGGGGAACGAGCAGTACTTC.

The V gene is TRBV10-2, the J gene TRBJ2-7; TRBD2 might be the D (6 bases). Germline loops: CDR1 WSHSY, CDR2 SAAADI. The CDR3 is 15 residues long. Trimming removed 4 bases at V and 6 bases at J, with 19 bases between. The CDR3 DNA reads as TGCGCCAGCAGTGTCGCGGGGAGCCCCCACGCCGAGCAGTACTTC. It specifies CASSVAGSPHAEQYF.

The DNA of the CDR3 is TGTGCCAGCCTACAGGGTCCCATGAACACCGGGGAGCTGTTTTTT. Amino acids: CASLQGPMNTGELFF. V gene TRBV2 combines with J gene TRBJ2-2; tentatively, D is TRBD1 (6 bases). Per germline, CDR1 SNHLY and CDR2 FYNNEI. The CDR3 is 15 residues long. Trimming took off 8 bases at V and 1 base at J, with 14 bases between the two ends. Supplemented by reference TRBV2 and TRBJ2-2, the full variable domain reads EPEVTQTPSHQVTQMGQEVILRCVPISNHLYFYWYRQILGQKVEFLVSFYNNEISEKSEIFDDQFSVERPDGSNFTLKIRSTKLEDSAMYFCASLQGPMNTGELFFGEGSRLTVL.